A single sample is the source of the 9 T cell receptor beta chains below, sequenced in a study of blood T cell repertoires in COVID-19. Libraries were prepared by immunoSEQ multiplex PCR; TCRdb keeps only in-frame clonotypes and omits some of them. The table records roughly 30,000 clones, around 86% of them present only once. Sample: peripheral blood. These receptors were obtained from an older man with acute or convalescent COVID-19.

The chain combines TRBV7-2 with TRBJ2-1; a weak D match, TRBD2 (5 bases). Germline CDR1 reads SGHTA; CDR2 reads FQGNSA. The length of the CDR3 is 15 residues. Deletions cut 1 base from V and 10 bases from J, with 17 bases between. The CDR3 region has the DNA TGTGCCAGCAGCTTAGAAGTAGCGCTCTCTGGGGAGCAGTTCTTC. This encodes CASSLEVALSGEQFF.

This chain connects TRBV28 to TRBJ1-5; tentative D call: TRBD1 (6 bases). This CDR3 is 16 amino acids long. The germline V gene encodes CDR1 MDHEN and CDR2 SYDVKM. Between the trimmed V and J ends, which lost 1 base and 2 bases, there was a span of 12 bases. The CDR3 region has the DNA TGTGCCAGCAGTTTATCGGTACAGGGTGGCAATCAGCCCCAGCATTTT. This translates into CASSLSVQGGNQPQHF.

This chain connects TRBV19 to TRBJ2-2; D gene uncertain. Germline V gives CDR1 LNHDA, CDR2 SQIVND (reference sequence). The CDR3 is 14 residues long. Trimming pared 5 bases from V and 0 bases from J, leaving 7 bases between. The CDR3 is CASSVSANTGELFF. DNA of the CDR3: TGTGCCAGTAGTGTTTCAGCGAACACCGGGGAGCTGTTTTTT.

The CDR3 reads CSAQDGYTF. DNA of the CDR3: TGCAGTGCCCAGGATGGCTACACCTTC. The chain joins TRBV20-1 to TRBJ1-2, with unresolved D. Germline V gene data show CDR1 as DFQATT and CDR2 as SNEGSKA (reference sequence). This CDR3 has 9 residues. V was cut by 6 bases and J by 6 bases, with 5 bases left in between.

CDR3 DNA sequence: TGTGCCAGCAGCAGGACAGCGAATCAGCCCCAGCATTTT. Translating it yields CASSRTANQPQHF. The chain is built from TRBV5-6 and TRBJ1-5; a possible D gene is TRBD1 (6 bases). In germline, CDR1 is SGHDT, CDR2 YYEEEE. With 4 bases removed from V and 4 bases from J, the gap between germline ends came to 9 bases. The CDR3 totals 13 residues.

The gene calls are TRBV6-2 or TRBV6-3 and TRBJ2-1; 8 nucleotides agree with TRBD2. Trimming cost V 4 bases and J 9 bases; bases outside gene matches: 5. The CDR3 totals 13 residues. Germline loops: CDR1 MNHEY, CDR2 SVGEGT. The CDR3 spells CASSSSLAGEQFF. The DNA for the CDR3 is TGTGCCAGCAGTTCCTCCCTAGCGGGTGAGCAGTTCTTC.

This chain links TRBV6-2 or TRBV6-3 with TRBJ1-2, with D unclear. Between the trimmed V and J ends, which lost 2 bases and 8 bases, there was a span of 15 bases. Germline V lookup: CDR1 MNHEY, CDR2 SVGEGT. The CDR3 consists of 14 residues. The CDR3 DNA sequence: TGTGCCAGCAGTTACGATTGGCGGGTGTCCGGCTACACCTTC. Amino acids: CASSYDWRVSGYTF.

The J gene is TRBJ2-1, the V gene TRBV30, with D maybe TRBD2 (6 bases). The germline V gene has CDR1 GTSNPN and CDR2 SVGIG (reference sequence). CDR3 length: 14 residues. Trimming cost V 2 bases and J 4 bases, with 12 bases left between them. CDR3 nucleotides: TGTGCCTGGAGTCGCGGAGGGGTATACAATGAGCAGTTCTTC. Amino acids: CAWSRGGVYNEQFF.

The chain's CDR3 is CATTTELNTEAFF. The CDR3, as DNA: TGTGCCACCACGACAGAATTGAACACTGAAGCTTTCTTT. The rearrangement links TRBV19 to TRBJ1-1; possibly TRBD1 for D (5 bases). Trimming shortened V by 10 bases and J by 0 bases, and 12 bases separated the two germline ends. This CDR3 comprises 13 residues. Germline lookup yields CDR1 LNHDA and CDR2 SQIVND (reference sequence). Full variable domain (remainder filled in from reference TRBV19 and TRBJ1-1): DGGITQSPKYLFRKEGQNVTLSCEQNLNHDAMYWYRQDPGQGLRLIYYSQIVNDFQKGDIAEGYSVSREKKESFPLTVTSAQKNPTAFYLCATTTELNTEAFFGQGTRLTVV.